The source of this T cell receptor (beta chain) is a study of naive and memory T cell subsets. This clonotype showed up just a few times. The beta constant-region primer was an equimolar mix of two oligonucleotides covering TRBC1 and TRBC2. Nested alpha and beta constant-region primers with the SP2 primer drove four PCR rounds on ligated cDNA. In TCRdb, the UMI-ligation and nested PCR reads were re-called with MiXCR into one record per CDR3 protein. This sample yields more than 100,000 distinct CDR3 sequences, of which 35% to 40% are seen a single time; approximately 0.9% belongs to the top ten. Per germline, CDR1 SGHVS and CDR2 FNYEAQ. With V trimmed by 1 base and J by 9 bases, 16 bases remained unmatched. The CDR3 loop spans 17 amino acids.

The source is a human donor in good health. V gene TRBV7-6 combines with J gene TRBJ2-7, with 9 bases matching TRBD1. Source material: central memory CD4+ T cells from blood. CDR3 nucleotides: TGTGCCAGCAGCTTAGAGGACAGGGGCCAGACCATACGAGGGCAGTACTTC. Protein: CASSLEDRGQTIRGQYF.